These 18 T cell receptor beta chains were all obtained from the same sample, sequenced in a study of blood T cells in healthy people across ages. Using a J-beta primer mix together with a sample-barcoded 5' primer, a second PCR was run for roughly 7 to 11 cycles. One entry per CDR3 protein results from TCRdb running MiXCR on the 5' RACE reads. This table has just over 800,000 distinct CDR3 sequences, approximately 65% appearing once. The sequencing input was blood. The receptors come from a man aged 25 to 45 in good health.

This clonotype was observed a single time. The rearrangement uses TRBV29-1 and TRBJ2-2, with D perhaps matching TRBD1 or TRBD2 (5 bases each). CDR1 is SQVTM and CDR2 is ANQGSEA in the germline V gene. This CDR3 is 14 amino acids long. This CDR3 reads CRVPSGGNTGELFF. The CDR3 DNA reads as TGCAGGGTCCCCAGTGGGGGGAACACCGGGGAGCTGTTTTTT.

Here the CDR3 reads CASSYALPNTGELFF. The CDR3 DNA is TGTGCCAGCAGTTACGCCCTCCCGAACACCGGGGAGCTGTTTTTT. V and J are TRBV6-5 and TRBJ2-2, with unresolved D. The CDR3 has 15 residues. Germline V gives CDR1 MNHEY, CDR2 SVGAGI. Trimming took 2 bases from V and 0 from J, leaving 7 bases between them.

The table lists this clonotype with a few counts. The CDR3 loop is CASSARLAGGPDIYEQYF. The DNA of the CDR3 is TGTGCCAGCAGCGCCCGACTAGCGGGGGGGCCGGATATCTACGAGCAGTACTTC. The chain joins TRBV7-2 to TRBJ2-7, with 14 bases that match TRBD2. This CDR3 spans 18 amino acids. Germline assignment: CDR1 SGHTA and CDR2 FQGNSA. Unmatched junction bases numbered 12, after V lost 5 bases and J lost 3 bases.

The CDR3: CASSLGQGAEEKLFF. The DNA of the CDR3 is TGTGCCAGCAGCCTGGGACAGGGGGCAGAGGAAAAACTGTTTTTT. The genes are TRBV9 and TRBJ1-4; 12 nucleotides align to TRBD1. The junction had 6 bases not matched to a gene; V was cut back by 4 bases and J by 8 bases. Germline CDR1 SGDLS, CDR2 YYNGEE. The length of the CDR3 is 15 residues.

This clonotype was detected many times. The gene calls are TRBV7-3 and TRBJ2-6; D perhaps matches TRBD1 (5 bases). The CDR3 covers 17 residues. The germline CDR1 and CDR2 sequences are SGHTA and FQGTGA. V was cut by 6 bases and J by 4 bases, with 19 bases left in between. CDR3 loop: CASSWQGPNWGANVLTF. The CDR3 DNA is TGTGCCAGCAGTTGGCAGGGCCCAAATTGGGGGGCCAACGTCCTGACTTTC.

The chain combines TRBV9 with TRBJ2-1, with 7 nucleotides matching TRBD1. The germline CDR1 and CDR2 sequences are SGDLS and YYNGEE. V dropped 3 bases and J dropped 0; count of bases not matched to a gene: 3. This CDR3 spans 15 amino acids. This chain's CDR3 is CASSDRTGSYNEQFF. The CDR3 coding sequence is TGTGCCAGCAGCGACCGGACAGGCTCCTACAATGAGCAGTTCTTC.

V usage is TRBV18 and J usage is TRBJ1-5, with TRBD1 matching over 11 bases. The CDR3 has 17 residues. Per germline, CDR1 KGHSH and CDR2 LQKENI. The ends lost 4 bases at V and 2 bases at J; junction bases unmatched: 7. The CDR3 DNA sequence: TGTGCCAGCTCACAATTTCCGGGACAGGGGGGCAATCAGCCCCAGCATTTT. It codes for CASSQFPGQGGNQPQHF.

This clonotype appeared a few times. The chain couples TRBV27 to TRBJ2-1; tentatively, D is TRBD2 (7 bases). Germline CDR1 and CDR2: MNHEY and SMNVEV (reference sequence). V dropped 0 bases and J dropped 7 bases, with 13 bases sitting between them. This CDR3 contains 15 residues. The CDR3 loop reads CASSLSPGGRNEQFF. The DNA of the CDR3 is TGTGCCAGCAGTTTATCACCCGGGGGGCGGAATGAGCAGTTCTTC.

The chain combines TRBV29-1 with TRBJ2-5, with 9 bases identical to TRBD1. The CDR3 has 14 amino acids. Trimming at V came to 7 bases and at J to 3 bases, leaving 9 bases not matched to a gene. Per the germline V gene, CDR1 is SQVTM and CDR2 is ANQGSEA. This chain's CDR3 is CSAGDRGGKETQYF. As DNA, the CDR3 is TGCAGCGCCGGTGACAGGGGGGGAAAAGAGACCCAGTACTTC.

J is TRBJ1-6 and V is TRBV4-2; D uncertain. The germline CDR1 and CDR2 sequences are LGHNA and YNFKEQ. Trimming removed 1 base from V and 0 bases from J, with 4 bases in between. This CDR3 is 15 amino acids long. The chain's CDR3 is CASSQGYSYNSPLHF. In DNA, the CDR3 is TGTGCCAGCAGCCAAGGGTACTCCTATAATTCACCCCTCCACTTT.

This clonotype has only a few counts. This sequence joins TRBV27 and TRBJ2-1; the match to TRBD2 covers 7 bases. Germline assignment: CDR1 MNHEY and CDR2 SMNVEV (reference sequence). V shed 3 bases, J shed 0 bases, and the junction held 5 bases outside the gene matches. This CDR3 spans 16 amino acids. CDR3 region: CASSFVGGSSYNEQFF. DNA of the CDR3: TGTGCCAGCAGTTTTGTGGGAGGGAGCTCCTACAATGAGCAGTTCTTC.

The V call is TRBV11-2, the J call TRBJ2-5; D gene uncertain. The germline V and J ends were trimmed by 0 bases and 1 base, with 12 bases remaining between them. The CDR3 spans 16 residues. The germline V gene encodes CDR1 SGHAT and CDR2 FQNNGV. The CDR3 bases are TGTGCCAGCAGCTTAGAGCTCAGGAGACTCCAAGAGACCCAGTACTTC. It encodes CASSLELRRLQETQYF.

V gene TRBV15 combines with J gene TRBJ2-1; 8 bases are shared with TRBD1. Losses at the gene ends were 4 bases for V and 13 bases for J; bases not matched to a gene: 15. The CDR3 loop spans 15 amino acids. The germline gives CDR1 LNHNV, CDR2 YYDKDF (reference sequence). The CDR3 bases are TGTGCCACCAGCACCCCGGGACAGGATCTCATGAGACAGTTCTTC. This encodes CATSTPGQDLMRQFF.

The chain couples TRBV11-1 to TRBJ2-1; 9 bases align to TRBD2. Unmatched junction bases numbered 9, after V lost 7 bases and J lost 8 bases. The germline CDR1 and CDR2 sequences are SGHAT and FQDESV (reference sequence). The CDR3 is 14 amino acids. The CDR3 sequence: CASNSPLAGDEQFF. CDR3 nucleotides: TGTGCCAGCAACTCCCCATTAGCGGGGGATGAGCAGTTCTTC.

This clonotype was seen a single time. V is TRBV20-1 and J is TRBJ2-7; no firm D call. Trimming stripped 3 bases from V and 7 bases from J, with 19 bases between. Germline CDR1 is DFQATT and CDR2 is SNEGSKA (reference sequence). The CDR3 extends over 14 amino acids. CDR3 DNA sequence: TGCAGTGCTAGTCTTACGGACGGCCCTCGGGAGCAGTACTTC. It specifies CSASLTDGPREQYF.

This CDR3 is CASSQGTGGVEDTQYF. DNA for the CDR3: TGTGCCAGCAGCCAAGGGACAGGGGGCGTTGAAGATACGCAGTATTTT. The V gene is TRBV4-2, the J gene TRBJ2-3; 11 bases are shared with TRBD1. The CDR3 sequence is 16 residues long. Germline trimming cut 1 base from V and 5 bases from J; bases unmatched to any gene: 5. Germline V gene sequence: CDR1 LGHNA, CDR2 YNFKEQ.

The chain is built from TRBV27 and TRBJ2-1; tentative D call: TRBD2 (6 bases). CDR1 and CDR2 from the germline V gene are MNHEY and SMNVEV (reference sequence). This CDR3 is 12 amino acids long. V lost 6 bases and J lost 9, with 12 bases in between. As DNA, the CDR3 is TGTGCCAGCAGCGAGGCGGGGTCTGAGCAGTTCTTC. It codes for CASSEAGSEQFF.

This sequence joins TRBV12-3 or TRBV12-4 and TRBJ1-4; D ambiguous. V gave up 5 bases and J gave up 0 bases, with 7 bases separating them. CDR3 length: 14 residues. CDR3 nucleotide sequence: TGTGCCAGCAGTGCAGTTGCAACTAATGAAAAACTGTTTTTT. It codes for CASSAVATNEKLFF.